This T cell receptor (beta chain) was sequenced in a study of CD8+ T cells in alopecia areata. The wider study: Affected scalp percentage determined the severity score of treated patients.

Following extraction, RNA underwent reverse transcription to cDNA, which served as the sequencing template. Generated by immunoSEQ multiplex PCR, the TCRdb table keeps only in-frame clones and is missing some. Among approximately 210,000 clones listed, 60% were seen once. This clone was picked up one time. No antigen is known for it. Treatment noted: oral pan-JAK inhibitor, 5-10 mg twice daily. The study team obtained lesional scalp punch biopsies and peripheral blood from alopecia areata patients. The CDR3 extends over 12 amino acids. Trimming pared 6 bases from V and 5 bases from J, leaving 10 bases between. Germline values: CDR1 SNHLY, CDR2 FYNNEI. Study-level results: Persistence in scalp and blood during tofacitinib was observed for many expanded lesional clones.

The receptor comes from a human donor with alopecia areata. The specimen comprised CD4+ T cells sorted from blood, sampled at week 24, from a patient treated with tofacitinib. The chain couples TRBV2 to TRBJ2-5; no clear D gene. CDR3 protein: CASSYSEETQYF. The CDR3 coding sequence is TGTGCCAGCAGCTATAGTGAGGAGACCCAGTACTTC.